This T cell receptor beta chain was sequenced in a study of neurological immune-mediated disorders (dated by TCRdb to about 2019). Background on the whole study: Using UMI-based sequencing, the study compared peripheral blood TCR-beta repertoires from patients with HTLV-I-associated myelopathy (HAM/TSP), patients with multiple sclerosis, and healthy controls. Alongside PBMC samples, the set of some 97 TCR-beta libraries contained longitudinal samples, technical triplicates, and paired CD4+ and CD8+ T-cell subsets that had been sorted. Of the 65 to 70 subjects in the cohort, some 15 were HAM/TSP patients, roughly 35 were multiple sclerosis patients, and 20 were healthy controls.

To synthesize cDNA, template-switch 5'RACE was performed with a primer carrying a 10-nucleotide random unique molecular identifier so that each TCR transcript was tagged. Every sequencing run covered 15-18 subjects and yielded more than 180 million TCR-beta sequences. The RNeasy kit was used to extract total RNA. The KAPA Real-time Library Amplification kit was used to amplify TCR-beta VDJ regions with primers targeting the TCR constant region and the 5'RACE anchor. A first PCR added sample indexes and Illumina adaptors, and a second PCR then raised library yield. After Ampure bead purification, the TCR product of roughly 650 bp was size-selected on a 2% E-gel SizeSelection system. Library quality was checked on a Bioanalyzer, concentration was measured with Qubit, and libraries were quantified with the Kapa Library Quantification kit before pooling. An Illumina HiSeq 2500 was used to sequence the libraries paired-end at 2 x 150 bp. To increase sequence diversity, roughly 25-31% phiX was spiked into each library pool. From the authors' description of their analysis: Quality-filtered reads were processed with the UMI-based MiGEC pipeline, which removed over 75% of raw TCR sequences during error correction. VDJ genes were aligned to IMGT germline references, and clonotypes were defined by unique CDR3 amino acid sequence plus V-J genes. Clonal expansion, Shannon diversity and CDR3 relatedness were evaluated with VDJtools (CalcPairwiseDistances, ClusterSamples), while phylogenetic trees were built in CLCbio workbench. Clones with at least 8 unique UMIs were defined as expanded, with this threshold being based on coefficient-of-variation modelling across technical triplicates. The raw public data were reprocessed by TCRdb itself: fastp quality trimming at Q25, MiXCR clonotype calling, in-frame beta chains only. Rows are unified per CDR3 protein, each entry keeping the most common DNA and genes. The V and J calls reflect TCRdb's pipeline rather than the authors' work. The sample table contains 25,000 to 35,000 distinct CDR3 sequences; only one count was recorded for 5.5% to 6% of them. The ten top clones hold over 2% of the sample.

Healthy controls were blood bank volunteers in Maryland, USA. For the sorted-subset TCR libraries, the starting material was 850,000 to 1,000,000 sorted CD4+ or CD8+ T cells. PBMCs were separated from peripheral blood using Ficoll-Hypaque density gradient centrifugation and then cryopreserved in liquid nitrogen. Paired sorted CD4+ and CD8+ subsets came from healthy controls, HAM/TSP patients and MS patients. CDR1 and CDR2 (SEHNR, FQNEAQ) derive from the germline V gene (reference sequence). From V the trimming removes 3 bases and from J it removes 6 bases, while the gene matches leave 6 bases of the junction unaccounted for. From the cysteine up to the phenylalanine, the CDR3 has a length of 15 residues. Just the 45-base CDR3 DNA is kept, in frame starting at base 1. What the study reported, not specific to this receptor: Across subjects, expanded clones never shared an identical CDR3 amino acid sequence, which suggests that the TCR-beta repertoires in every group were private. The highest TCR clonal expansion was observed in HAM/TSP patients, whereas the lowest was observed in MS patients, even when compared with healthy controls.

This clonotype was picked up many times. Its antigen remains undetermined. Per-base qualities were not stored, and no clone one base away is much larger. The source of this sequence is a woman between 45 and 60 years old in good health. Recombination joined TRBV7-9 with TRBJ2-3, with TRBD2 matching 10 junction bases. The material sequenced was CD4+ T cells from blood. For the CDR3, the sequence is CASSFRTSGEDTQYF. The sequenced DNA: TGTGCCAGCAGCTTTAGAACTAGCGGGGAGGATACGCAGTATTTT.